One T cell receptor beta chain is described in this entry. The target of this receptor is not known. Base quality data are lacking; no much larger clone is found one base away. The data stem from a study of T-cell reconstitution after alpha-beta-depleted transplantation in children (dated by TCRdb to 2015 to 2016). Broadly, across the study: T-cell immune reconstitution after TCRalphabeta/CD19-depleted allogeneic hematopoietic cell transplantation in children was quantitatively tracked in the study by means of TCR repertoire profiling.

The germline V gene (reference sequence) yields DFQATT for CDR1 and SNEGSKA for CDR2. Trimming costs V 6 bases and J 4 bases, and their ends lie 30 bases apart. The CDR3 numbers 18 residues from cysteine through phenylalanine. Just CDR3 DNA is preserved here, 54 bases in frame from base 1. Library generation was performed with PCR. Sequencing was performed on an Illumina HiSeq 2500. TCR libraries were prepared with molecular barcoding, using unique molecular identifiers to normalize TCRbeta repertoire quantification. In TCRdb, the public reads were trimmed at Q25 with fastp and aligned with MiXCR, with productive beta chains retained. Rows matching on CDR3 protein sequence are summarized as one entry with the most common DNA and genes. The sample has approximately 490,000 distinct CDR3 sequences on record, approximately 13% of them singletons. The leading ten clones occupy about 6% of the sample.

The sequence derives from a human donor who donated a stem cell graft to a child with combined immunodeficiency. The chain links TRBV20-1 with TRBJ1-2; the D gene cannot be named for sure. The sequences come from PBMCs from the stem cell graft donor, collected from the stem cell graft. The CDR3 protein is CSARTLLSLSNLSYGYTF. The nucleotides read TGCAGTGCGCGGACTTTGCTCAGCCTATCTAACCTGAGCTATGGCTACACCTTC.